This T cell receptor (beta chain) stems from a study of blood T cell repertoires in COVID-19. Whole-study context: Material from acute and convalescent COVID-19 was sourced from the United States, Italy and Spain. The cDNA or gDNA used as material had been derived from T cells, B-cell-depleted T cells, or PBMCs.

Original analysis: Researchers report that nucleated cell counts were estimated from reference gene primer amplification. Clones were read by immunoSEQ multiplex PCR, and TCRdb kept only the in-frame ones, dropping some. Clone size and the V and J calls come from that table; the DNA yielded D and trimming. The profile covers over 300,000 clones, with about 89% appearing a single time and 6.4% taken by the ten largest. V trimming: 4 bases; J trimming: 4 bases; junction bases outside the gene matches: 3. Germline V gene data show CDR1 as SGHRS and CDR2 as YFSETQ. CDR3 size: 14 residues. Sequenced input: peripheral blood. This TCR was recovered from a man between 18 and 29 years old who had recovered from COVID-19. This chain connects TRBV5-1 to TRBJ2-2; the match to TRBD1 covers 8 bases. The chain's CDR3 is CASSVQGGTGELFF. CDR3 DNA: TGCGCCAGCAGCGTACAGGGGGGCACCGGGGAGCTGTTTTTT.